This T cell receptor (beta chain) originates from a study of long-term antiretroviral therapy in people with HIV. V shed 1 base, J shed 4 bases, and the junction held 1 base outside the gene matches. CDR3 size: 15 residues. Germline CDR1 reads SGHTA; CDR2 reads FQGNSA. As to this clone: Antigen specificity is unknown.

The assay used was immunoSEQ (version v3.0), run at survey level. The repertoire was sequenced with immunoSEQ multiplex PCR; TCRdb's copy has only in-frame clones and lacks some. Among about 30,000 clones listed, 85% to 95% were seen once. Study conclusions and caveats: Collection spanned 2004 to 2017; ART regimens may be less effective than current ones. Post-ART, diversity grew, though it stayed under transplant donor control levels.

The gene calls are TRBV7-2 and TRBJ2-5, with 12 bases identical to TRBD2. The TCR comes from a man between 40 and 49 years old with HIV. Source: unsorted PBMCs, taken 6.2 years after starting antiretroviral therapy. The chain's CDR3 is CASSLGLAGVETQYF. The CDR3 DNA reads TGTGCCAGCAGCTTAGGACTAGCGGGAGTAGAGACCCAGTACTTC.